A single sample gave rise to the 15 T cell receptor beta chains below, sequenced in a study of shared clonotypes between healthy human individuals. Using immunoSEQ multiplex PCR, the repertoire was profiled, and TCRdb retains in-frame clones only, with some absent. This sample has fewer than 3 million clones, with roughly 92% found just once. Sequencing input: naive CD4+ T cells from PBMCs. Specified subset: CD45RA+ positively selected. These receptor sequences come from a man aged 18 to 29 in good health. Some clones in this sample may be carry-over from other donors' samples.

V usage is TRBV5-1 and J usage is TRBJ2-1; D possibly corresponds to TRBD1 (5 bases). The germline V and J ends were trimmed by 0 bases and 15 bases, with 10 bases remaining between them. The CDR3 has 11 amino acids. Germline V gives CDR1 SGHRS, CDR2 YFSETQ. CDR3 DNA sequence: TGCGCCAGCAGCTTGGACCGACAGTGGTTCTTC. Translated: CASSLDRQWFF. The variable domain in full, with the rest retrieved from reference TRBV5-1 and TRBJ2-1, is KAGVTQTPRYLIKTRGQQVTLSCSPISGHRSVSWYQQTPGQGLQFLFEYFSETQRNKGNFPGRFSGRQFSNSRSEMNVSTLELGDSALYLCASSLDRQWFFGPGTRLTVL.

This CDR3 reads CASSPPGLAGGPRELFF. As DNA, the CDR3 is TGTGCCAGCTCACCACCCGGACTAGCGGGAGGGCCAAGGGAGCTGTTTTTT. The chain links TRBV18 to TRBJ2-2, with 15 bases matching TRBD2. V lost 0 bases and J lost 9; bases outside the gene matches: 5. The germline V gene encodes CDR1 KGHSH and CDR2 LQKENI. The CDR3 extends over 17 amino acids. The entire variable domain, with the rest obtained from reference TRBV18 and TRBJ2-2, is as follows: NAGVMQNPRHLVRRRGQEARLRCSPMKGHSHVYWYRQLPEEGLKFMVYLQKENIIDESGMPKERFSAEFPKEGPSILRIQQVVRGDSAAYFCASSPPGLAGGPRELFFGEGSRLTVL.

For this clone: This CDR3 is also generated by other DNA sequences in the sample. This chain joins TRBV9 and TRBJ2-1, with D tentatively TRBD2 (5 bases). The CDR3 has 15 amino acids. CDR1 is SGDLS and CDR2 is YYNGEE in the germline V gene. V was pared by 0 bases and J by 2 bases, with 9 bases between. The CDR3 nucleotides read TGTGCCAGCAGCGTAGGCCTAGCCGCCTACAATGAGCAGTTCTTC. Translated: CASSVGLAAYNEQFF.

To note about this clone: This CDR3 is also generated by other DNA sequences in the sample. The chain combines TRBV5-1 with TRBJ2-1, with a weak D call TRBD2 (5 bases). The CDR3 has 15 amino acids. The V gene's germline CDR1 is SGHRS and CDR2 YFSETQ. With 0 bases removed from V and 1 base from J, the gap between germline ends came to 8 bases. The CDR3 DNA follows: TGCGCCAGCAGCTTGGGAGGGAGTTCCTACAATGAGCAGTTCTTC. Encoded protein: CASSLGGSSYNEQFF.

The chain combines TRBV4-1 with TRBJ2-1; 10 bases line up with TRBD2. Germline V gene lookup returns CDR1 MGHRA and CDR2 YSYEKL. V shed 7 bases and J 2 bases; nucleotides not matched to a gene: 17. The CDR3 length is 19 residues. In nucleotides, the CDR3 is TGCGCCAGCACCCGTACTGGGCTAGCGGGAGACTCCCCCTACAATGAGCAGTTCTTC. Its translation is CASTRTGLAGDSPYNEQFF.

DNA of the CDR3: TGTGCCAGCAGCGTACAGGTAGCGGGAGGGACCGGGGAGCTGTTTTTT. It is translated as CASSVQVAGGTGELFF. The J gene is TRBJ2-2, the V gene TRBV9; 11 nucleotides match TRBD2. The V gene's germline CDR1 is SGDLS and CDR2 YYNGEE. V lost 1 base, J lost 5 bases, and 4 bases stayed unmatched. CDR3 length equals 16 residues.

V is TRBV10-3 and J is TRBJ1-1; D is unclear. The CDR3 has 11 amino acids. Trimming shortened V by 5 bases and J by 8 bases, and 9 bases separated the two germline ends. Germline V gene data show CDR1 as ENHRY and CDR2 as SYGVKD. The CDR3, as DNA: TGTGCCATCAGTAGCCCTTCCGAAGCTTTCTTT. As protein: CAISSPSEAFF.

The chain joins TRBV19 to TRBJ1-2; D gene unclear. Germline V gene sequence: CDR1 LNHDA, CDR2 SQIVND (reference sequence). This CDR3 has 13 residues. V lost 8 bases to trimming and J lost 2 bases, with 12 bases between them. Here the CDR3 DNA reads TGTGCCAGTTCGTGGGCTAGCAACTATGGCTACACCTTC. It specifies CASSWASNYGYTF. The full variable domain, in which reference TRBV19 and TRBJ1-2 provide the parts outside the CDR3, is DGGITQSPKYLFRKEGQNVTLSCEQNLNHDAMYWYRQDPGQGLRLIYYSQIVNDFQKGDIAEGYSVSREKKESFPLTVTSAQKNPTAFYLCASSWASNYGYTFGSGTRLTVV.

The CDR3 here is CASSGTGPQETQYF. The CDR3 DNA reads as TGTGCCAGCAGTGGGACAGGGCCCCAAGAGACCCAGTACTTC. V gene TRBV2 combines with J gene TRBJ2-5; 8 positions match TRBD1. Trimming took 4 bases from V and 1 from J; bases not matched to a gene: 2. Germline loops: CDR1 SNHLY, CDR2 FYNNEI. The CDR3 has 14 amino acids.

V is TRBV7-9 and J is TRBJ2-1, with D unresolved. V lost 6 bases to trimming and J lost 13 bases, with 22 bases between them. The CDR3 runs to 14 residues. Germline values: CDR1 SEHNR, CDR2 FQNEAQ (reference sequence). The CDR3 DNA reads TGTGCCAGCAGTTCAGTATGGGCCCCTACCTTCCAGTTCTTC. Protein: CASSSVWAPTFQFF.

Remarks on this clone: In the same sample, other DNA sequences code for this CDR3. The J gene is TRBJ1-3, the V gene TRBV28, with no clear D. CDR1 and CDR2 from the germline V gene are MDHEN and SYDVKM. Deletions cut 6 bases from V and 0 bases from J, with 6 bases between. The CDR3 has 13 residues. CDR3 nucleotide sequence: TGTGCCAGCAGCCTAATCTCTGGAAACACCATATATTTT. This sequence encodes CASSLISGNTIYF.

The chain has TRBV11-2 and TRBJ1-3; TRBD1 matches 7 bases. CDR1 is SGHAT and CDR2 is FQNNGV in the germline V gene. Trimming at V came to 3 bases and at J to 4 bases, leaving 6 bases not matched to a gene. This CDR3 is 15 amino acids long. The CDR3 region is CASSFLRDRGNTIYF. CDR3 bases: TGTGCCAGCAGCTTCCTACGGGACAGAGGAAACACCATATATTTT.

This clone was observed a handful of times. This sequence joins TRBV2 and TRBJ1-1; D not resolved. The CDR3 loop spans 11 amino acids. Germline CDR1 SNHLY, CDR2 FYNNEI. CDR3 residues: CGTRQNTEAFF. CDR3 DNA sequence: TGTGGGACGAGGCAGAACACTGAAGCTTTCTTT.

This clone was counted only a few times. The V and J genes are TRBV27 and TRBJ1-5, with TRBD1 identical over 12 bases. The CDR3 covers 15 residues. Per germline, CDR1 MNHEY and CDR2 SMNVEV (reference sequence). Losses at the gene ends were 6 bases for V and 5 bases for J; bases not matched to a gene: 5. The CDR3 coding sequence is TGTGCCAGCAGCCCGGGGGACAGGGGGCATCAGCCCCAGCATTTT. It translates to CASSPGDRGHQPQHF.

The J gene is TRBJ2-7, the V gene TRBV5-1; either TRBD1 or TRBD2 may fit D (6 bases each). This CDR3 region has 14 residues. With 4 bases removed from V and 0 bases from J, the gap between germline ends came to 11 bases. Germline V CDR1 and CDR2: SGHRS, YFSETQ. The CDR3 DNA reads as TGCGCCAGCAGCAAAGGGGGGAGCTCCTACGAGCAGTACTTC. The encoded protein is CASSKGGSSYEQYF.